This TCR beta chain was sequenced during a study of graft-versus-host responses after intestinal transplantation. For the study at large: Each transplant was multivisceral, liver-intestinal, or isolated intestinal. Recipients across the board were started on anti-thymocyte globulin induction, then kept on tacrolimus and steroids for approximately three years.

Produced via immunoSEQ multiplex PCR; TCRdb's table is partial and in-frame only. The sample contains nearly 95,000 clones, more than 85% of which appear only once. Whole-study findings and limits: After transplant, early declines in HvG clones were associated with peak levels of circulating GvH clones. In recipient marrow, GvH clones were found, and some appeared first in ileum or blood.

Notes on this clone: Its antigen is still unknown.

This receptor was taken from a human donor who received an intestinal transplant. The specimen comprised unstimulated CD8+ T cells sorted from spleen or lymph node cells, sampled before intestinal transplant.

Here the CDR3 DNA reads TGTGCCAGCAGCCTGGGACAGGGGAACTATGGCTACACCTTC. Its protein is CASSLGQGNYGYTF. The chain has TRBV5-4 and TRBJ1-2, with TRBD1 identical over 10 bases. The V segment lost 4 bases and the J segment 2 bases; nucleotides outside the gene matches: 2. From germline, CDR1 is SGHNT and CDR2 YYREEE (reference sequence). The CDR3 is made up of 14 amino acids. The variable domain in full, with the rest retrieved from reference TRBV5-4 and TRBJ1-2, is ETGVTQSPTHLIKTRGQQVTLRCSSQSGHNTVSWYQQALGQGPQFIFQYYREEENGRGNFPPRFSGLQFPNYSSELNVNALELDDSALYLCASSLGQGNYGYTFGSGTRLTVV.